This TCR beta chain was observed in a study of response to subunit inactivated influenza vaccine. Study results and limitations: Authors suggested few new T cells are recruited by each seasonal influenza vaccination.

Each CDR3 protein is one row after TCRdb ran MiXCR on the RT-PCR reads. The data contain about 650,000 distinct CDR3 sequences, about 14% of them singletons. With V trimmed by 2 bases and J by 0 bases, 10 bases remained unmatched. From germline, CDR1 is MNHEY and CDR2 SVGEGT. The CDR3 is made up of 19 amino acids. On this clonotype itself: As yet, its antigen is unknown.

The sequence was collected from a man between 45 and 60 years old who received an inactivated influenza vaccine. V gene TRBV6-2 or TRBV6-3 combines with J gene TRBJ1-4; the match to TRBD1 covers 9 bases. Sample: PBMCs from blood, taken approximately 15 days before vaccination. CDR3 nucleotide sequence: TGTGCCAGCAGTTACCTGGGACAGGGAAGACGAGCAACTAATGAAAAACTGTTTTTT. This translates into CASSYLGQGRRATNEKLFF.